The TCR beta chain under discussion was sequenced for a study of blood T cell repertoires in COVID-19. The CDR3 has 15 residues. With 7 bases clipped from V and 6 bases from J, the junction kept 8 bases outside the gene matches. From germline, CDR1 is MNHEY and CDR2 SVGAGI. Method: immunoSEQ multiplex PCR; TCRdb's copy keeps in-frame clones and lacks some. The sample holds around 310,000 clones; under 90% are singletons and the top ten take over 9%. Sequences were obtained from PBMCs or T cells enriched from blood (not recorded which). This chain links TRBV6-5 with TRBJ2-3; 12 bases are shared with TRBD1. This receptor was taken from a woman aged 30 to 39 who had recovered from COVID-19. Here the CDR3 reads CASTGGQGAFDTQYF. The DNA of the CDR3 is TGTGCCAGCACCGGGGGACAGGGGGCTTTCGATACGCAGTATTTT.